A selection of T cell receptor beta chains follows, all from one sample in a study of T cells in Graves' hyperthyroidism and ophthalmopathy. MiXCR, run by TCRdb on the multiplex PCR reads, gives a single entry per CDR3 protein. The sample lists roughly 720,000 distinct CDR3 sequences, 17% occurring once. The source material was blood. The receptors come from a man aged 45-60 years with Graves' hyperthyroidism. The conserved cysteine and the conserved F or W are not part of the CDR3 here. The size entry is marked missing in some rows and otherwise reads once, few, many or a size class.

V gene: TRBV7-9; J gene: TRBJ1-2; clone size: .; CDR3 protein: ASSSSPLDGYT
V gene: TRBV5-1; J gene: TRBJ2-1; clone size: many; CDR3 protein: ASSQSTGSYNEQF
V gene: TRBV7-8; J gene: TRBJ2-7; clone size: many; CDR3 protein: ASSSGGGRAREQY
V gene: TRBV12-3/TRBV12-4; J gene: TRBJ2-1; clone size: many; CDR3 protein: ASSFGIDIFSYNEQF
V gene: TRBV20-1; J gene: TRBJ2-5; clone size: many; CDR3 protein: SARSLAGAGETQY
V gene: TRBV30; J gene: TRBJ2-3; clone size: .; CDR3 protein: AWTTSGASTDTQY
V gene: TRBV6-2/TRBV6-3; J gene: TRBJ1-4; clone size: many; CDR3 protein: ASSYTPEINEKLF
V gene: TRBV20-1; J gene: TRBJ2-3; clone size: many; CDR3 protein: SARRASGTDTQY
V gene: TRBV10-3; J gene: TRBJ2-7; clone size: many; CDR3 protein: AINRGSGYEQY
V gene: TRBV5-1; J gene: TRBJ2-7; clone size: few; CDR3 protein: ASSLAAGSYEQY
V gene: TRBV11-2; J gene: TRBJ2-1; clone size: many; CDR3 protein: ASSYSGTNEQF
V gene: TRBV11-2; J gene: TRBJ2-5; clone size: .; CDR3 protein: ASSLGRARGETQY
V gene: TRBV20-1; J gene: TRBJ2-7; clone size: few; CDR3 protein: SASRLAAYEQY
V gene: TRBV29-1; J gene: TRBJ2-3; clone size: many; CDR3 protein: SVVTSTDTQY
V gene: TRBV14; J gene: TRBJ2-3; clone size: .; CDR3 protein: ASSPGGRAVGDTQY
V gene: TRBV20-1; J gene: TRBJ2-7; clone size: many; CDR3 protein: SALRLAGAPVEQY
V gene: TRBV19; J gene: TRBJ2-1; clone size: many; CDR3 protein: ASSIATSGRLRNEQF
V gene: TRBV20-1; J gene: TRBJ1-5; clone size: .; CDR3 protein: SARPGQGSWINQPQH
V gene: TRBV29-1; J gene: TRBJ1-5; clone size: many; CDR3 protein: SVGDKGTPQH
V gene: TRBV29-1; J gene: TRBJ2-7; clone size: .; CDR3 protein: SVHTTGGASYEQY
V gene: TRBV9; J gene: TRBJ1-2; clone size: many; CDR3 protein: ASSPPGALNYGYT
V gene: TRBV29-1; J gene: TRBJ2-2; clone size: few; CDR3 protein: SALTGVNTGELF
V gene: TRBV5-5; J gene: TRBJ2-5; clone size: .; CDR3 protein: ASSLPETQY
V gene: TRBV7-9; J gene: TRBJ2-5; clone size: few; CDR3 protein: ASSFPPRTSDQETQY
V gene: TRBV7-9; J gene: TRBJ2-7; clone size: .; CDR3 protein: ASSLVRPDNEQY
V gene: TRBV10-1; J gene: TRBJ2-7; clone size: .; CDR3 protein: ASSESTDSYEQY
V gene: TRBV7-2; J gene: TRBJ2-5; clone size: many; CDR3 protein: ASSLGLAGTRETQY